This T cell receptor beta chain derives from a study of blood T cell repertoires in COVID-19. Overall study: Sites in the United States, Italy and Spain provided acute and convalescent COVID-19 samples. PBMCs, B-cell-depleted T cells, or T cells provided the cDNA or gDNA that made up the material.

Recruited during active infection, patients (from Seattle) were subsequently followed longitudinally. V lost 4 bases, J lost 2 bases, and 5 bases lay in between. The CDR3 is 11 amino acids. Germline-derived CDR1 and CDR2 are DFQATT and SNEGSKA (reference sequence). Authors' data handling: Reference gene primer amplification yielded estimated nucleated cell counts. TCRdb keeps only in-frame clones here, not all; method: immunoSEQ multiplex PCR. That table gives V, J and clone size, and the DNA gave D and trimming. The sample yields 200,000 to 250,000 clones, 80% to 90% seen once. The gene calls are TRBV20-1 and TRBJ1-1, with D unresolved. Source material: peripheral blood. The receptor's source is a man aged 25-45 years with COVID-19, enrolled during active disease. The CDR3 nucleotides are TGCAGTGCTATTCAAAACACTGAAGCTTTCTTT. This translates into CSAIQNTEAFF.